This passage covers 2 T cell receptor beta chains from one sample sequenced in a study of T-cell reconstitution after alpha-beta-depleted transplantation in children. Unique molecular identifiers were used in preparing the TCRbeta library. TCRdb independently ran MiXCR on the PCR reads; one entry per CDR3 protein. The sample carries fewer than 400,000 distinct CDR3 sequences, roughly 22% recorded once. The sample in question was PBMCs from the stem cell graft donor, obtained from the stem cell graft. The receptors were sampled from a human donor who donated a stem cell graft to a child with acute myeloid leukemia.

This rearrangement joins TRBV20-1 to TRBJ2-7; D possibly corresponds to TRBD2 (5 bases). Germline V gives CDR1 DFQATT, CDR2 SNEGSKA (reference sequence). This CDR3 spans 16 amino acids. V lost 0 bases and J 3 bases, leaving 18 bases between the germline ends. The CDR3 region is CSARDLETSYGYEQYF. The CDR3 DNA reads TGCAGTGCTAGAGATTTAGAAACTAGTTATGGCTACGAGCAGTACTTC.

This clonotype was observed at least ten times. The CDR3 sequence is CSVGTGSNSPLHF. DNA for the CDR3: TGCAGCGTTGGGACAGGGAGCAATTCACCCCTCCACTTT. The V and J genes are TRBV29-1 and TRBJ1-6; 8 bases map to TRBD1. Germline values: CDR1 SQVTM, CDR2 ANQGSEA. Trimming at V came to 4 bases and at J to 7 bases, leaving 3 bases not matched to a gene. This CDR3 spans 13 amino acids.